One sample yielded the 32 T cell receptor beta chains listed below, sequenced in a study of blood T cell repertoires in COVID-19 (dated by TCRdb to 2018 to 2021). Library preparation was by the immunoSEQ multiplex PCR assay. TCRdb retrieved this table from immuneACCESS and kept in-frame rearrangements only. Not all clones are present; in checked studies, unresolved V genes account for under half, and no reason is known for the remainder. A total of 180,000 or so clones appear in this sample, 88% of them only once. Clones ranked in the top ten supply about 1.7% of the sample. Sequencing was carried out using peripheral blood. The receptor source for this set is a man aged 18 to 35 with active or convalescent COVID-19.

V and J are TRBV29-1 and TRBJ2-1; TRBD2 aligns across 11 bases. CDR3 length equals 15 residues. With 0 bases clipped from V and 4 bases from J, the junction kept 2 bases outside the gene matches. CDR1 and CDR2 from the germline V gene are SQVTM and ANQGSEA. CDR3 in DNA: TGCAGCGTTGAAGATGGGACTAGCGGATACAATGAGCAGTTCTTC. Its translation: CSVEDGTSGYNEQFF.

This sequence joins TRBV30 and TRBJ2-7; a possible D gene is TRBD1 (5 bases). V dropped 1 base and J dropped 4 bases, with 17 bases sitting between them. Looked up from germline, CDR1 is GTSNPN and CDR2 is SVGIG (reference sequence). The CDR3 runs 15 residues. CDR3 protein: CAWSDPYMTVYEQYF. The CDR3 nucleotides are TGTGCCTGGAGTGACCCCTATATGACAGTTTACGAGCAGTACTTC. Using reference TRBV30 and TRBJ2-7 for the parts outside the CDR3, the full variable domain is SQTIHQWPATLVQPVGSPLSLECTVEGTSNPNLYWYRQAAGRGLQLLFYSVGIGQISSEVPQNLSASRPQDRQFILSSKKLLLSDSGFYLCAWSDPYMTVYEQYFGPGTRLTVT.

V and J are TRBV29-1 and TRBJ1-4; 9 bases agree with TRBD1. The CDR3 consists of 13 residues. V shed 1 base and J 6 bases; nucleotides not matched to a gene: 0. Per germline, CDR1 SQVTM and CDR2 ANQGSEA. The CDR3 bases are TGCAGCGTTGAAGGGACAGGGGATGAAAAACTGTTTTTT. This sequence encodes CSVEGTGDEKLFF.

V gene TRBV2 combines with J gene TRBJ2-2, with 8 bases that match TRBD2. Germline CDR1 SNHLY, CDR2 FYNNEI. This CDR3 spans 15 amino acids. Trimming removed 5 bases from V and 6 bases from J; junction bases left unmatched: 8. CDR3 sequence: CASSSQRGSPGELFF. In nucleotides, the CDR3 is TGTGCCAGCAGTAGCCAGCGGGGGAGTCCCGGGGAGCTGTTTTTT.

The chain combines TRBV6-6 with TRBJ2-7; D is perhaps TRBD2 (6 bases). Trimming left V 2 bases short and J 0 bases short, with 11 bases between. Germline V CDR1 and CDR2: MNHNY, SVGAGI (reference sequence). The CDR3 length is 15 residues. This chain's CDR3 is CASSYPAGSSYEQYF. The CDR3 coding sequence is TGTGCCAGCAGTTACCCGGCGGGGAGCTCCTACGAGCAGTACTTC.

This clone has more than one count but fewer than ten. In nucleotides, the CDR3 is TGTGCCAGCAGCAATACAGGGTTTAACTATGGCTACACCTTC. Protein product: CASSNTGFNYGYTF. The gene calls are TRBV6-6 and TRBJ1-2; a possible D gene is TRBD1 (6 bases). Germline V gene lookup returns CDR1 MNHNY and CDR2 SVGAGI (reference sequence). This CDR3 is built from 14 residues. Trimming cost V 6 bases and J 1 base, with 12 bases left between them.

This chain joins TRBV7-3 and TRBJ2-2; TRBD1 matches 7 bases. The germline CDR1 and CDR2 sequences are SGHTA and FQGTGA. This CDR3 region has 17 residues. Losses at the gene ends were 5 bases for V and 2 bases for J; bases not matched to a gene: 11. The CDR3 here is CASSPSRAGGNTGELFF. Written as DNA, the CDR3 is TGTGCCAGCAGCCCCTCAAGGGCAGGGGGAAACACCGGGGAGCTGTTTTTT.

The V and J genes are TRBV6-5 and TRBJ2-4, with D perhaps TRBD2 (6 bases). This CDR3 has 15 residues. Trimming took off 4 bases at V and 5 bases at J, with 15 bases between the two ends. Germline V gene lookup returns CDR1 MNHEY and CDR2 SVGAGI. The CDR3 sequence is CASSSSGGPQNIQYF. The CDR3 DNA reads TGTGCCAGCAGTTCTTCCGGAGGGCCACAAAACATTCAGTACTTC.

This chain uses TRBV3-1 (or the pseudogene TRBV3-2) with TRBJ2-1; D may be TRBD1 (5 bases). This CDR3 is built from 15 residues. Germline V gene lookup returns CDR1 LGHDT and CDR2 YNNKEL (reference sequence). The V end was cut by 1 base, the J end by 0 bases, with 7 bases between. As DNA, the CDR3 is TGTGCCAGCAGCCAAGGGCAGGGCTCCTACAATGAGCAGTTCTTC. Translating it yields CASSQGQGSYNEQFF.

V usage is TRBV27 and J usage is TRBJ2-1; D might be TRBD2 (6 bases). V dropped 7 bases and J dropped 6 bases, with 19 bases sitting between them. The CDR3 is 15 residues long. CDR1 and CDR2 (germline): MNHEY, SMNVEV (reference sequence). The CDR3 region is CASTPGFLGGNEQFF. The CDR3 coding sequence is TGTGCCAGCACCCCGGGATTCTTGGGGGGCAATGAGCAGTTCTTC.

The gene calls are TRBV11-1 and TRBJ2-1, with 12 bases lining up with TRBD1. Germline V CDR1 and CDR2: SGHAT, FQDESV (reference sequence). Losses at the gene ends were 1 base for V and 9 bases for J; bases not matched to a gene: 4. This CDR3 spans 15 amino acids. The CDR3 bases are TGTGCCAGCAGCTTAGAAAGGGACAGGGGGCGTGAGCAGTTCTTC. Amino acids: CASSLERDRGREQFF.

This clone showed up just a few times. The chain is built from TRBV2 and TRBJ1-6; TRBD1 agrees at 7 bases. The CDR3 spans 14 residues. Per germline, CDR1 SNHLY and CDR2 FYNNEI. Trimming cost V 6 bases and J 6 bases; bases outside gene matches: 5. The CDR3 is CASSERDSNSPLHF. In nucleotides, the CDR3 is TGTGCCAGCAGCGAGAGGGACAGTAATTCACCCCTCCACTTT. Complete variable domain (other parts from reference TRBV2 and TRBJ1-6): EPEVTQTPSHQVTQMGQEVILRCVPISNHLYFYWYRQILGQKVEFLVSFYNNEISEKSEIFDDQFSVERPDGSNFTLKIRSTKLEDSAMYFCASSERDSNSPLHFGNGTRLTVT.

The chain couples TRBV4-2 to TRBJ2-6, with D possibly TRBD1 on 6 matching bases. The length of the CDR3 is 18 residues. CDR1 LGHNA and CDR2 YNFKEQ come from the germline V gene. With 2 bases removed from V and 8 bases from J, the gap between germline ends came to 22 bases. The CDR3 DNA is TGTGCCAGCAGCCAAATACCCCCCACAGGGTTAGGTCCCAACGTCCTGACTTTC. It is translated as CASSQIPPTGLGPNVLTF.

V is TRBV6-5 and J is TRBJ1-2; 8 nucleotides line up with TRBD1. V lost 4 bases to trimming and J lost 4 bases; unmatched junction nucleotides: 5. CDR3 size: 14 residues. Looked up from germline, CDR1 is MNHEY and CDR2 is SVGAGI. The CDR3 here is CASSSLDRGYGYTF. CDR3 sequence (DNA): TGTGCCAGCAGTTCACTAGACAGGGGCTATGGCTACACCTTC.

A few counts support this clone. V and J are TRBV4-2 and TRBJ2-2; D gene unclear. This CDR3 has 15 residues. Germline V gives CDR1 LGHNA, CDR2 YNFKEQ. V shed 0 bases and J shed 2 bases, with 7 bases lying between them. CDR3 residues: CASSQDSGNTGELFF. In DNA form, the CDR3 reads TGTGCCAGCAGCCAAGATTCAGGCAACACCGGGGAGCTGTTTTTT.

In its sample, this clone was seen once. V gene TRBV10-2 combines with J gene TRBJ2-1, with D perhaps matching TRBD2 (6 bases). Germline V gene data show CDR1 as WSHSY and CDR2 as SAAADI. The CDR3 runs to 12 residues. Between the trimmed V and J ends, which lost 4 bases and 12 bases, there was a span of 13 bases. The chain's CDR3 is CASSAGRERQFF. For the CDR3, the DNA is TGCGCCAGCAGTGCTGGACGGGAGAGGCAGTTCTTC.

This chain links TRBV9 with TRBJ2-5; D might be TRBD2 (7 bases). V lost 4 bases and J lost 2, with 18 bases in between. CDR3 length: 16 amino acids. CDR1 and CDR2 from the germline V gene are SGDLS and YYNGEE. The CDR3 spells CASSSGRGGTQETQYF. The CDR3 DNA sequence: TGTGCCAGCAGCTCAGGGAGGGGGGGGACACAAGAGACCCAGTACTTC.

About this clone itself: The identical CDR3 is also encoded by other nucleotide sequences in the sample. J is TRBJ2-1 and V is TRBV4-3; unclear D gene. The length of the CDR3 is 15 residues. From germline, CDR1 is LGHNA and CDR2 YSLEER. Trimming took off 0 bases at V and 3 bases at J, with 9 bases between the two ends. The DNA of the CDR3 is TGCGCCAGCAGCCAAGATCGGTCAAGCTACAATGAGCAGTTCTTC. Residues: CASSQDRSSYNEQFF.

V gene TRBV19 combines with J gene TRBJ1-1; 11 nucleotides agree with TRBD1. CDR3 length: 13 amino acids. Trimming took 7 bases from V and 6 from J; bases not matched to a gene: 4. In germline, CDR1 is LNHDA, CDR2 SQIVND (reference sequence). The chain's CDR3 is CASKDRGHAEAFF. The CDR3 coding sequence is TGTGCCAGTAAGGACAGGGGGCATGCTGAAGCTTTCTTT.

The chain employs TRBV19 and TRBJ1-6; 10 bases agree with TRBD1. Germline V gene sequence: CDR1 LNHDA, CDR2 SQIVND (reference sequence). The CDR3 has 14 amino acids. The junction had 1 base not matched to a gene; V was cut back by 4 bases and J by 7 bases. The CDR3 DNA sequence: TGTGCCAGTAGTAGGGACAGGGGCAATTCACCCCTCCACTTT. It encodes CASSRDRGNSPLHF.

The chain has TRBV3-1 (or the pseudogene TRBV3-2) and TRBJ2-7, with 7 bases fitting TRBD1. This CDR3 is 18 amino acids long. Per the germline V gene, CDR1 is LGHDT and CDR2 is YNNKEL (reference sequence). Unmatched junction bases numbered 16, after V lost 1 base and J lost 4 bases. CDR3 protein: CASSQAIPRDSYTYEQYF. In DNA, the CDR3 is TGTGCCAGCAGCCAAGCCATACCACGGGACAGCTACACGTACGAGCAGTACTTC.

The chain combines TRBV19 with TRBJ1-1, with 8 bases identical to TRBD1. CDR3 length: 16 residues. After removal of 5 bases from V and 1 base from J, the junction contained 9 bases not matched to a gene. Per germline, CDR1 LNHDA and CDR2 SQIVND (reference sequence). As DNA, the CDR3 is TGTGCCAGTAGTCCCCGGCAGGGGGCGGCGAACACTGAAGCTTTCTTT. As protein: CASSPRQGAANTEAFF.

With respect to this clone: Other DNA sequences within the sample encode an identical CDR3. The chain couples TRBV11-2 to TRBJ1-1; D remains unclear. The CDR3 runs to 13 residues. V was pared by 0 bases and J by 3 bases, with 5 bases between. Germline CDR1 is SGHAT and CDR2 is FQNNGV. The CDR3 DNA follows: TGTGCCAGCAGCTTAGACCGAGACACTGAAGCTTTCTTT. This translates into CASSLDRDTEAFF.

J is TRBJ2-2 and V is TRBV27; 13 bases are shared with TRBD2. Germline V gene sequence: CDR1 MNHEY, CDR2 SMNVEV (reference sequence). This CDR3 has 16 amino acids. With 6 bases clipped from V and 4 bases from J, the junction kept 5 bases outside the gene matches. The CDR3 sequence is CASSPGLAGVTGELFF. The CDR3 DNA is TGTGCCAGCAGCCCCGGACTAGCGGGGGTCACCGGGGAGCTGTTTTTT.

The chain carries TRBV7-2 and TRBJ2-7; TRBD2 aligns across 10 bases. The CDR3 spans 15 residues. J gave up 5 bases and V 2 bases, and 6 bases lay outside the gene matches. Germline V gives CDR1 SGHTA, CDR2 FQGNSA. The CDR3 nucleotides read TGTGCCAGCAGCTTACTCCTAGCGGGAGTAAACGAGCAGTACTTC. Translation gives CASSLLLAGVNEQYF.

The chain has TRBV29-1 and TRBJ2-3; the D gene is possibly TRBD1 (5 bases). V was pared by 1 base and J by 4 bases, with 12 bases between. The CDR3 length is 14 residues. Germline CDR1 and CDR2: SQVTM and ANQGSEA. The CDR3 DNA sequence: TGCAGCGTTGAAGTTTTGGGGCAGGCAGATACGCAGTATTTT. Its translation: CSVEVLGQADTQYF.

The chain couples TRBV7-9 to TRBJ1-2, with D possibly TRBD1 on 5 matching bases. Trimming removed 1 base from V and 3 bases from J, with 9 bases in between. The germline V gene has CDR1 SEHNR and CDR2 FQNEAQ (reference sequence). CDR3 length equals 14 residues. Written as DNA, the CDR3 is TGTGCCAGCAGCTTAGTCAGGGCTGACTATGGCTACACCTTC. It encodes CASSLVRADYGYTF.

This chain links TRBV5-1 with TRBJ1-2; perhaps TRBD1 as D (6 bases). Germline V lookup: CDR1 SGHRS, CDR2 YFSETQ. The CDR3 runs to 14 residues. Trimming shortened V by 2 bases and J by 4 bases, and 12 bases separated the two germline ends. CDR3 amino acids: CASSLQGESYGYTF. The CDR3 nucleotides are TGCGCCAGCAGCTTACAGGGAGAATCCTATGGCTACACCTTC.

CDR3 DNA sequence: TGCGCCAGCAGCCCGGGACTGATCAATCAGCCCCAGCATTTT. Translating it yields CASSPGLINQPQHF. The rearrangement links TRBV4-1 to TRBJ1-5; perhaps TRBD1 as D (5 bases). Trimming removed 4 bases at V and 3 bases at J, with 10 bases between. The germline V gene encodes CDR1 MGHRA and CDR2 YSYEKL. The CDR3 has 14 amino acids.

This clone has only one observation. The chain is built from TRBV2 and TRBJ1-2; possible D gene TRBD1, 5 bases. The CDR3 covers 13 residues. The V and J ends lost 3 bases and 2 bases respectively, with 7 bases between them. Looked up from germline, CDR1 is SNHLY and CDR2 is FYNNEI. In DNA, the CDR3 is TGTGCCAGCAGTGACCAGGGCAACTATGGCTACACCTTC. Its translation is CASSDQGNYGYTF.

The genes are TRBV10-3 and TRBJ2-7, with D perhaps TRBD1 (5 bases). Germline lookup yields CDR1 ENHRY and CDR2 SYGVKD. This CDR3 comprises 15 residues. V was cut by 3 bases and J by 6 bases, with 18 bases left in between. The CDR3 region is CAISDVRAGWTEQYF. The CDR3 nucleotides are TGTGCCATCAGTGATGTCAGGGCCGGTTGGACCGAGCAGTACTTC.

V gene TRBV6-6 combines with J gene TRBJ2-1, with 8 bases fitting TRBD2. The CDR3 length is 15 residues. V gave up 7 bases and J gave up 7 bases; unmatched junction bases: 12. Germline V gene sequence: CDR1 MNHNY, CDR2 SVGAGI (reference sequence). CDR3 in DNA: TGTGCCAGCACCACGGGAGGGCTTGAGGTTAATGAGCAGTTCTTC. Amino acid sequence: CASTTGGLEVNEQFF.